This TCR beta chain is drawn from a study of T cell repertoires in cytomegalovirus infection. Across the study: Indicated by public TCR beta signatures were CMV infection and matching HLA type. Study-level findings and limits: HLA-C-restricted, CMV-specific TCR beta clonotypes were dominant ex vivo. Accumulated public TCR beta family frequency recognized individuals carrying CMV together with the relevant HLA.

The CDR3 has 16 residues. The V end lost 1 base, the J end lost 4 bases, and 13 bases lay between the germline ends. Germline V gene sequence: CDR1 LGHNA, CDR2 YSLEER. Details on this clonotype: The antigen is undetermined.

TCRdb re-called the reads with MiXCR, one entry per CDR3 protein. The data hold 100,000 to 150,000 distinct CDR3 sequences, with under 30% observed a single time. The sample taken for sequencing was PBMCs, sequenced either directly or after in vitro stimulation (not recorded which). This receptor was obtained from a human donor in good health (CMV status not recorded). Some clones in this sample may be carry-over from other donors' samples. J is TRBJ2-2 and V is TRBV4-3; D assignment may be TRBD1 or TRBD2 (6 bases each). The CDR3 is CASSQGGAIFTGELFF. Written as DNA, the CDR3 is TGCGCCAGCAGCCAAGGGGGGGCAATATTCACCGGGGAGCTGTTTTTT.